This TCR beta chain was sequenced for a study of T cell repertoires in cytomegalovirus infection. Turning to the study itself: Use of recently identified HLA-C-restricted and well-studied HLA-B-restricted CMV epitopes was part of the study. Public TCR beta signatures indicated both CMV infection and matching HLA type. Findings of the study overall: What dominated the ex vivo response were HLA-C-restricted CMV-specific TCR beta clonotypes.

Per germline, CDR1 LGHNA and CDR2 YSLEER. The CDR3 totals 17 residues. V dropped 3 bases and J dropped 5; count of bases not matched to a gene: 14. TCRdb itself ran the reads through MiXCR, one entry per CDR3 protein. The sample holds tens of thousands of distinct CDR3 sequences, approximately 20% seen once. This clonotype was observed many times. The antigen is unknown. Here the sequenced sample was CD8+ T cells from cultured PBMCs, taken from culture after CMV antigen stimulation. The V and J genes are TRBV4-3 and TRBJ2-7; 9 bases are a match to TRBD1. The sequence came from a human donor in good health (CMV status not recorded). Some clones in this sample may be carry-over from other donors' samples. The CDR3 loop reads CASSQDLDRGIFHEQYF. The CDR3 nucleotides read TGCGCCAGCAGCCAGGACTTGGACAGGGGAATTTTTCACGAGCAGTACTTC.